Presented here are 2 T cell receptor beta chains from one specimen sequenced in a study of cytomegalovirus exposure and HLA in healthy donors. The primer mix had 60 Vbeta and 13 Jbeta primers. Here immunoSEQ multiplex PCR was the method, and the copy in TCRdb shows in-frame clones only, minus some. The sample has approximately 170,000 clones, around four fifths seen once. Material: PBMCs. These receptors came from a man between 18 and 29 years old in good health and CMV-seropositive.

With regard to this clone: The conserved closing phenylalanine or tryptophan is absent in this CDR3, likely reflecting a read error. This chain links TRBV2 with TRBJ1-6; D is unresolved. Germline CDR1 reads SNHLY; CDR2 reads FYNNEI. There are 14 residues in the CDR3. V lost 4 bases and J lost 7, with 11 bases in between. CDR3 bases: TGTGCCAGCAGTGCCGGGCCGGGAAATTCACCCCTCCACCTT. Protein product: CASSAGPGNSPLHL.

This chain links TRBV6-6 with TRBJ1-2; D gene unclear. This CDR3 has 15 amino acids. Germline assignment: CDR1 MNHNY and CDR2 SVGAGI (reference sequence). Trimming cost V 6 bases and J 1 base, with 15 bases left between them. DNA of the CDR3: TGTGCCAGCAGACCCCTGCCCGAGGTTAACTATGGCTACACCTTC. This gives the protein CASRPLPEVNYGYTF.